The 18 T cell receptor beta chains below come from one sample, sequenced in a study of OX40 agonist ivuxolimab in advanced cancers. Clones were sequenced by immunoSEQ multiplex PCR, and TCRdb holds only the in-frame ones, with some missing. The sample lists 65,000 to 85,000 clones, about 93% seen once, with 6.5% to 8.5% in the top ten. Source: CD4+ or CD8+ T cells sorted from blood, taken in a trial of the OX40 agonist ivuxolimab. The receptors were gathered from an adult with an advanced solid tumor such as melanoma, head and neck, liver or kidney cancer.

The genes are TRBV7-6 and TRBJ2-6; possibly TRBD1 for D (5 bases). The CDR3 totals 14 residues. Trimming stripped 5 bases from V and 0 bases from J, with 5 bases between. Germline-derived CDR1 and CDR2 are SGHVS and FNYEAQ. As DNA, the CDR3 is TGTGCCAGCAGCGGACACTCTGGGGCCAACGTCCTGACTTTC. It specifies CASSGHSGANVLTF. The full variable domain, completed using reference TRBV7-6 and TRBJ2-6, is GAGVSQSPRYKVTKRGQDVALRCDPISGHVSLYWYRQALGQGPEFLTYFNYEAQQDKSGLPNDRFSAERPEGSISTLTIQRTEQRDSAMYRCASSGHSGANVLTFGAGSRLTVL.

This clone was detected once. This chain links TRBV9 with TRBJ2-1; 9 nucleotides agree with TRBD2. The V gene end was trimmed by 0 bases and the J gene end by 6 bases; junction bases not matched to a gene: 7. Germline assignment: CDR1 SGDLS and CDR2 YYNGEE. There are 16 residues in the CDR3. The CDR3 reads CASSVDGGGASNEQFF. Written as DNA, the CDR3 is TGTGCCAGCAGCGTAGACGGCGGGGGGGCCTCCAATGAGCAGTTCTTC.

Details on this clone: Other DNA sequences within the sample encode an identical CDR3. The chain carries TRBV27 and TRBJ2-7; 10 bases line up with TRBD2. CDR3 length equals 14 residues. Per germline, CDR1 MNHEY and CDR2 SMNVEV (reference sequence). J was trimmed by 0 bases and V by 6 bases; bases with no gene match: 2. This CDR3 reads CASSLAGVSYEQYF. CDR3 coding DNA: TGTGCCAGCAGCCTAGCGGGGGTCTCCTACGAGCAGTACTTC.

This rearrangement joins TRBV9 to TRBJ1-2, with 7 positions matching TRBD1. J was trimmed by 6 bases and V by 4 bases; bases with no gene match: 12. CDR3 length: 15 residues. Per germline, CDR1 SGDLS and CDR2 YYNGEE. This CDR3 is CASSSPLTGWDGYTF. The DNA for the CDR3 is TGTGCCAGCAGCTCCCCTCTGACAGGGTGGGATGGCTACACCTTC.

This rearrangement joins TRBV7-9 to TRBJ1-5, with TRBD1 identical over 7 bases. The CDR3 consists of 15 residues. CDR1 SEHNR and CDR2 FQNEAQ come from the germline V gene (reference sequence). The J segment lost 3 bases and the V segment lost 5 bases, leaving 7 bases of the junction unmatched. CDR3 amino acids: CASSPPGTDNQPQHF. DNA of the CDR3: TGTGCCAGCAGCCCCCCCGGGACAGACAATCAGCCCCAGCATTTT.

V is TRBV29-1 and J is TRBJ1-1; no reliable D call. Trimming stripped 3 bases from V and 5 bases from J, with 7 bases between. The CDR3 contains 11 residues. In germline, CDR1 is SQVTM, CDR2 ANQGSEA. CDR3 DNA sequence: TGCAGCGTTGATCGGCTGACTGAAGCTTTCTTT. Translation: CSVDRLTEAFF.

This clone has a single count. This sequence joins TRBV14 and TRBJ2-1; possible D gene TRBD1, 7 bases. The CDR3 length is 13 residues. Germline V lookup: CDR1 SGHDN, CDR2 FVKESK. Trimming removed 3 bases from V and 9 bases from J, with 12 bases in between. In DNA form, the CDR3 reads TGTGCCAGCAGCCAGTACCAGGGGGGTGAGCAGTTCTTC. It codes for CASSQYQGGEQFF.

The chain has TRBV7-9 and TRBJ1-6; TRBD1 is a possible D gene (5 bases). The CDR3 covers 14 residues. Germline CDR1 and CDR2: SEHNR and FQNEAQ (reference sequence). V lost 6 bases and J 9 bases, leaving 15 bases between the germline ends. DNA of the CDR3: TGTGCCAGCAGTCCGCCGGGACCCCCTTCACCCCTCCACTTT. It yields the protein CASSPPGPPSPLHF.

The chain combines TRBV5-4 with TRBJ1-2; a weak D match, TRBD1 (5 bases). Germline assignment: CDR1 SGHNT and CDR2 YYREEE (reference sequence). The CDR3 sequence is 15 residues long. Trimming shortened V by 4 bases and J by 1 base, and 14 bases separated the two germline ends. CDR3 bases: TGTGCCAGCAGCCCGATGACAGAGCTTAACTATGGCTACACCTTC. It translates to CASSPMTELNYGYTF.

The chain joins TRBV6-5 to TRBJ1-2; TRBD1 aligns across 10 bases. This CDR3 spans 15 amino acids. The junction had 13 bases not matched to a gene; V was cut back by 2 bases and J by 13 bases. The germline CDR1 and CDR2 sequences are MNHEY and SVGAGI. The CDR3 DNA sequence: TGTGCCAGCAGTTACGGGGACAGGGGCGCCGGGCTGTTCACCTTC. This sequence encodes CASSYGDRGAGLFTF.

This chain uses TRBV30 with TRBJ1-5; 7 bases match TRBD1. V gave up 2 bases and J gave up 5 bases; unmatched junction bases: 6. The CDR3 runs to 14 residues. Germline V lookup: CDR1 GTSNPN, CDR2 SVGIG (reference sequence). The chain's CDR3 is CAWSPGTEHQPQHF. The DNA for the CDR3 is TGTGCCTGGAGTCCCGGGACAGAACATCAGCCCCAGCATTTT.

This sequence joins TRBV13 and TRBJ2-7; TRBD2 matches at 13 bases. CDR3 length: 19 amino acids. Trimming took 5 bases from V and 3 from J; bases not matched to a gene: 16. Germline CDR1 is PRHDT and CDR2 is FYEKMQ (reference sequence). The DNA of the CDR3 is TGTGCCAGCAGCATTAAGGGACTAGCGGGGCCTCGAACTGGCTACGAGCAGTACTTC. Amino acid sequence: CASSIKGLAGPRTGYEQYF.

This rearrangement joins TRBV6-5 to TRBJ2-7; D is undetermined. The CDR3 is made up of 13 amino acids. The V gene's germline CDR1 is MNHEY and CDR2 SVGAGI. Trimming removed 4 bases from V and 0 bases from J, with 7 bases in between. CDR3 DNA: TGTGCCAGCAGTTTGGGCTACTCCTACGAGCAGTACTTC. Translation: CASSLGYSYEQYF.

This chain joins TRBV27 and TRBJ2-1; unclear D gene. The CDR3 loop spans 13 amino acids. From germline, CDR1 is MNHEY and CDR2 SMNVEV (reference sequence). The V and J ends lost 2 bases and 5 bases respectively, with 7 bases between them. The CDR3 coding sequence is TGTGCCAGCAGTTTAAGCGTAAACAATGAGCAGTTCTTC. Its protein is CASSLSVNNEQFF.

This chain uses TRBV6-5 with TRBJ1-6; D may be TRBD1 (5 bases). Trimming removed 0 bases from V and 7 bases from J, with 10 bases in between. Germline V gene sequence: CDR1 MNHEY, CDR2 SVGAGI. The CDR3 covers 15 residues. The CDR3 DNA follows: TGTGCCAGCAGTTACTCGAAAGGGGACAATTCACCCCTCCACTTT. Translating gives CASSYSKGDNSPLHF.

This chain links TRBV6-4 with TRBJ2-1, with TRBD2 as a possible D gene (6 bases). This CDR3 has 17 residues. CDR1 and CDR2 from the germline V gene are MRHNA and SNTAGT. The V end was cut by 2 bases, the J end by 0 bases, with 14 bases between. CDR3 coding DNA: TGTGCCAGCAGTGACCCCAGGAGGGCAAGCTCCTACAATGAGCAGTTCTTC. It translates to CASSDPRRASSYNEQFF.

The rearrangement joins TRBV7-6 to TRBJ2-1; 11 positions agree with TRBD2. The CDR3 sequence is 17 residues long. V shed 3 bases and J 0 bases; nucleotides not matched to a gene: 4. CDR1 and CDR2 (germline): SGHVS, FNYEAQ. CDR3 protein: CASSLTSGISSYNEQFF. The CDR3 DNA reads TGTGCCAGCAGCTTGACTAGCGGGATCAGCTCCTACAATGAGCAGTTCTTC. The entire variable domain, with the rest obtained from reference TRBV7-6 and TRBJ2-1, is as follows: GAGVSQSPRYKVTKRGQDVALRCDPISGHVSLYWYRQALGQGPEFLTYFNYEAQQDKSGLPNDRFSAERPEGSISTLTIQRTEQRDSAMYRCASSLTSGISSYNEQFFGPGTRLTVL.

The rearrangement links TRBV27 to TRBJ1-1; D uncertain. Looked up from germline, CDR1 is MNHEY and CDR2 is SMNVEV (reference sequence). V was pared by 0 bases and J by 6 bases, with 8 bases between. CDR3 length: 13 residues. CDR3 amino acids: CASSLSSGPEAFF. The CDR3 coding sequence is TGTGCCAGCAGTTTATCAAGTGGACCTGAAGCTTTCTTT.